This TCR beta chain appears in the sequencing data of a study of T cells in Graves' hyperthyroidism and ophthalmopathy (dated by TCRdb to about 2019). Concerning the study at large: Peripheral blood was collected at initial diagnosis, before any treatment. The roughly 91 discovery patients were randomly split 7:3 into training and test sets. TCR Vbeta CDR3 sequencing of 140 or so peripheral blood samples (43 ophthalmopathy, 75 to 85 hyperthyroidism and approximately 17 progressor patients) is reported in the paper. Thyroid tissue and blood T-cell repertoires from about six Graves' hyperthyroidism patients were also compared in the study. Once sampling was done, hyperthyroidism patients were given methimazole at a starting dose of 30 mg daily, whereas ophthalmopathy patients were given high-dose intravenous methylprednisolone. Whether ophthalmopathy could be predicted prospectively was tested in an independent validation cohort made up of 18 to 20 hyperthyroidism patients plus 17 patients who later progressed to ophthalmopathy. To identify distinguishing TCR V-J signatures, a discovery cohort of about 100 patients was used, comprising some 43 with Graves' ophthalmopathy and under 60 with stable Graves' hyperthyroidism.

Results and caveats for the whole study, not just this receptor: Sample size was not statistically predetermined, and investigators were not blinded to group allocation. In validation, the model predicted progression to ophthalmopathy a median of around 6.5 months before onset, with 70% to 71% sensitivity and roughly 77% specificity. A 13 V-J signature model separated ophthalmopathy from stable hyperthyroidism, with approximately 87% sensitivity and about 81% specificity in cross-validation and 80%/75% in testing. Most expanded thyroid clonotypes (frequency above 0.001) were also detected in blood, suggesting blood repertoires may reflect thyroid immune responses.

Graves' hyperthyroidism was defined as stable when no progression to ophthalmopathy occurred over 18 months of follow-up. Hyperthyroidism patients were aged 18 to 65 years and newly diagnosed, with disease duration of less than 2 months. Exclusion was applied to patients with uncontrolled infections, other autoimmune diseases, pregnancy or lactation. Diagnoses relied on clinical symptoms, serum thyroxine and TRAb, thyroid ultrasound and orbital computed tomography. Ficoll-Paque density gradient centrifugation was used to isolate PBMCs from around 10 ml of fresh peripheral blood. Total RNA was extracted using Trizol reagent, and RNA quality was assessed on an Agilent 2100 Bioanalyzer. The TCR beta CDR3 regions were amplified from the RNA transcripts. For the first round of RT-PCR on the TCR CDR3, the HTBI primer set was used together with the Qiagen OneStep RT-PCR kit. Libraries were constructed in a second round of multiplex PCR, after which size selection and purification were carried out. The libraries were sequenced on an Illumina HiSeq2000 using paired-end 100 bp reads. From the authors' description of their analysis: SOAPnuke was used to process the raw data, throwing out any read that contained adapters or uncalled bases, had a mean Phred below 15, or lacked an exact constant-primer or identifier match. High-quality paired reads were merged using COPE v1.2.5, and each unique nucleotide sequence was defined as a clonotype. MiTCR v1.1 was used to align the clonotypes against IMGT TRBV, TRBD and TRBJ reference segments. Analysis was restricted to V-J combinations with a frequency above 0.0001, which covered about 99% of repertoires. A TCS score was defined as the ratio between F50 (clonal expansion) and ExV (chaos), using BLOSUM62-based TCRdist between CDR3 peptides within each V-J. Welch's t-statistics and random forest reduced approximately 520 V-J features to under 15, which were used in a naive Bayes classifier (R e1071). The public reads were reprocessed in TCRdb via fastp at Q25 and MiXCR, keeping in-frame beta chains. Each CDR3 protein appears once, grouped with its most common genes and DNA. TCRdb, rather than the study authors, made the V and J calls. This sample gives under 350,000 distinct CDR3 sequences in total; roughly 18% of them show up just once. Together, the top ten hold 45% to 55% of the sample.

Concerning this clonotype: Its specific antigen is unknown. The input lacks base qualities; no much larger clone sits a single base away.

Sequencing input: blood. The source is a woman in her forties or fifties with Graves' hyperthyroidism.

The DNA reads TGTGCCAGCATTCGGGAGATGGGGGGTTGGGGGAATCTCGGGGAGCTGTTTTTT. This yields the protein CASIREMGGWGNLGELFF. The chain uses TRBV6-1 and TRBJ2-2, and TRBD2 may be the D gene, going by 6 matching bases. Including cysteine and phenylalanine, the CDR3 has 18 amino acids. Only the CDR3 DNA stays, 54 bases, in frame from base 1. CDR1 and CDR2 were assigned from the germline V gene as MNHNS and SASEGT. The germline ends are 28 bases apart after V is trimmed by 7 bases and J by 7 bases.